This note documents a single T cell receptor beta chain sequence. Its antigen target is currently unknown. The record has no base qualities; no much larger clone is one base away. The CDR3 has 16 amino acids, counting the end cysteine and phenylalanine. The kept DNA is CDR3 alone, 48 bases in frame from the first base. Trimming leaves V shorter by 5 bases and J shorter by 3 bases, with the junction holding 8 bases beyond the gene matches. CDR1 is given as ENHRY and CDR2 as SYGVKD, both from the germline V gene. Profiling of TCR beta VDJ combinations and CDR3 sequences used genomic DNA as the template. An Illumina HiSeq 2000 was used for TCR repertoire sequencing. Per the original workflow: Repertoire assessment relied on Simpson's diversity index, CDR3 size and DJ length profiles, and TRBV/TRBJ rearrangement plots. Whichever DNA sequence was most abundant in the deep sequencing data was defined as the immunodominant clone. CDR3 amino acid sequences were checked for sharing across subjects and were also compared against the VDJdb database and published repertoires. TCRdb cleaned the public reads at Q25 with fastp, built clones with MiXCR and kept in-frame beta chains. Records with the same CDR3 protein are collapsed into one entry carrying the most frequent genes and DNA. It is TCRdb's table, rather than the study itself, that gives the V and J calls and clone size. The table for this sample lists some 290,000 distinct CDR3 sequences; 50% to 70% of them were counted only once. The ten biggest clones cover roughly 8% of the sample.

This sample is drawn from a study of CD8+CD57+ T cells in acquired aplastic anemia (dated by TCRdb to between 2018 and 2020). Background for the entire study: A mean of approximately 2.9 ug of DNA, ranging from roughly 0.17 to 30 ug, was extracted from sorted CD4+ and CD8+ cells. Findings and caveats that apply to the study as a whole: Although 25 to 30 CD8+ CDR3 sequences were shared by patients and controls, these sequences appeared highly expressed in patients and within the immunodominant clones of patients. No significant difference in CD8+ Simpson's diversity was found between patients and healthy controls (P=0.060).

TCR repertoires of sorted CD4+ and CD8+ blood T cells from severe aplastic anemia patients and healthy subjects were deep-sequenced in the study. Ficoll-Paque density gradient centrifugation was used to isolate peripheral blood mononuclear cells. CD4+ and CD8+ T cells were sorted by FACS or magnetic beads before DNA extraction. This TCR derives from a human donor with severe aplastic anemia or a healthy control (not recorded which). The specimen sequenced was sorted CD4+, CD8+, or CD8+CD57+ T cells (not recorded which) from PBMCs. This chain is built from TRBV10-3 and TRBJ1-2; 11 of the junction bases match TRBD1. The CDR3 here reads CAISRDRGSRDYGYTF. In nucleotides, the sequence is TGTGCCATCAGTCGGGACAGGGGGTCTCGGGACTATGGCTACACCTTC.